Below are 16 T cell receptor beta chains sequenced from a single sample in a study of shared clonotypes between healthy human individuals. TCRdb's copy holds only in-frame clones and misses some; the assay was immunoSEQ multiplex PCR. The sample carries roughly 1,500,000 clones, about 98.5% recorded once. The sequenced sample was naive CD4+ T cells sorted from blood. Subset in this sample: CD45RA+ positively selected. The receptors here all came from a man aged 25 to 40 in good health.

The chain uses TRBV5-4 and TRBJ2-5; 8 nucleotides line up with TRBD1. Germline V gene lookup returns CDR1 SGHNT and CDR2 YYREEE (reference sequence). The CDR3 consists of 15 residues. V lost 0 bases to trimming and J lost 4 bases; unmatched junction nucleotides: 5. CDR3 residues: CASSLEQGALETQYF. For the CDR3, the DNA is TGTGCCAGCAGCTTGGAGCAGGGGGCCTTAGAGACCCAGTACTTC.

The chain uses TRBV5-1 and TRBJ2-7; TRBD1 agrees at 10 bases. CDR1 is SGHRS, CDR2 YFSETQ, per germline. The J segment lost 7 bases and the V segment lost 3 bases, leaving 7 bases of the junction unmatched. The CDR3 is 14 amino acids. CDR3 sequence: CASSSRQGAGEQYF. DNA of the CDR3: TGCGCCAGCAGCTCACGACAGGGGGCGGGAGAGCAGTACTTC.

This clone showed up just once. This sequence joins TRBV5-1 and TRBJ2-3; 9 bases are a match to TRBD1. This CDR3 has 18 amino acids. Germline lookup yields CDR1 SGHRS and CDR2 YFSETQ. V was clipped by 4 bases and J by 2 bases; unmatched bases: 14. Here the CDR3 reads CASSPRDRAGRFTDTQYF. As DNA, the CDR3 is TGCGCCAGCAGCCCCAGGGACAGGGCGGGGAGATTCACAGATACGCAGTATTTT.

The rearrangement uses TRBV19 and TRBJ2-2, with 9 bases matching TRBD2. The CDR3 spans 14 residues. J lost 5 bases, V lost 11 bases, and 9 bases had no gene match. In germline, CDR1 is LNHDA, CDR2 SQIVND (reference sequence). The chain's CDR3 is CACSGTSWTGELFF. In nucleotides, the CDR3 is TGTGCCTGCTCCGGGACTAGCTGGACCGGGGAGCTGTTTTTT.

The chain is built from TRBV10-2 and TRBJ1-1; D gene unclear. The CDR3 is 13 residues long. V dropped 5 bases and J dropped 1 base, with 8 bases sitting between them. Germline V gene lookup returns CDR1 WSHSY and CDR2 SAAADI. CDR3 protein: CASSYWWNTEAFF. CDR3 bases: TGCGCCAGCAGTTATTGGTGGAACACTGAAGCTTTCTTT.

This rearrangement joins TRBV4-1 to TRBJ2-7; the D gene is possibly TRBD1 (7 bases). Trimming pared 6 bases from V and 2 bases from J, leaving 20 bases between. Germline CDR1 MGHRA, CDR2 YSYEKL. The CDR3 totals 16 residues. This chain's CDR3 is CASSRRGVADTYEQYF. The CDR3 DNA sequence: TGCGCCAGCAGTCGCAGGGGGGTAGCCGATACCTACGAGCAGTACTTC.

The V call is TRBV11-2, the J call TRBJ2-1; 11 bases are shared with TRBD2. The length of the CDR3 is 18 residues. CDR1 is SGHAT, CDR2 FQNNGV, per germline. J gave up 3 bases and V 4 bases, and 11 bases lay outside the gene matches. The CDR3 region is CASSSYPLAGGRYNEQFF. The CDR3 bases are TGTGCCAGCAGCTCCTACCCCCTAGCGGGAGGACGCTACAATGAGCAGTTCTTC.

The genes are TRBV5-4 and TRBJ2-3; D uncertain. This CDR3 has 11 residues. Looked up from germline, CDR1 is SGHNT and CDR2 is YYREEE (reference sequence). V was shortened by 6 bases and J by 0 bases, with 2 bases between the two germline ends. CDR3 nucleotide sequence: TGTGCCAGCAAAAGCACAGATACGCAGTATTTT. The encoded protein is CASKSTDTQYF.

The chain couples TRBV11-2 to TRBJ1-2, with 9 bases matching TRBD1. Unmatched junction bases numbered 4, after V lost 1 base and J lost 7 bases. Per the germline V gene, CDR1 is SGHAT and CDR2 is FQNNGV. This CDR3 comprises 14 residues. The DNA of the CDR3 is TGTGCCAGCAGCTTAGGGGGGACAGGGCTTGGCTACACCTTC. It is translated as CASSLGGTGLGYTF.

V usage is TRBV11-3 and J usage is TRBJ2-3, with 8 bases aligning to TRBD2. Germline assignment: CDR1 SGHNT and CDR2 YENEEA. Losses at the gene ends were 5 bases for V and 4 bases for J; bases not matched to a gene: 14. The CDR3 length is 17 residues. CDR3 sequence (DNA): TGTGCCAGCAGCCCCGGGAGGGTCGGCGGGCGCGCAGATACGCAGTATTTT. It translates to CASSPGRVGGRADTQYF.

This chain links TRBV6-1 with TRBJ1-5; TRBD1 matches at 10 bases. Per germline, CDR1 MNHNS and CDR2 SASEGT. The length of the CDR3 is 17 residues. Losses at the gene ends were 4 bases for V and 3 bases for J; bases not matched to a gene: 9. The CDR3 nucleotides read TGTGCCAGCAGTGGGACAGGGGGGTTTGGGAACAATCAGCCCCAGCATTTT. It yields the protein CASSGTGGFGNNQPQHF.

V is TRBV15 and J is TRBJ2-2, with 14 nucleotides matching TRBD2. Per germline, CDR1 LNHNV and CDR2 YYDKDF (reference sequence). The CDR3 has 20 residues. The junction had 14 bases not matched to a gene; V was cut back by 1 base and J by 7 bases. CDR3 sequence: CATSRGGLAGGVVYGGELFF. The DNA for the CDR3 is TGTGCCACCAGCAGAGGCGGACTAGCGGGAGGAGTAGTCTACGGCGGGGAGCTGTTTTTT.

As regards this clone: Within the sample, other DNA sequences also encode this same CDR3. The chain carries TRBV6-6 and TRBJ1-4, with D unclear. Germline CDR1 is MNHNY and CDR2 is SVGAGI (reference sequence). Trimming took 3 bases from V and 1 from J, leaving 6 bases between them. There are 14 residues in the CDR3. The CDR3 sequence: CASSYGGTNEKLFF. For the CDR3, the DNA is TGTGCCAGCAGTTATGGTGGAACTAATGAAAAACTGTTTTTT.

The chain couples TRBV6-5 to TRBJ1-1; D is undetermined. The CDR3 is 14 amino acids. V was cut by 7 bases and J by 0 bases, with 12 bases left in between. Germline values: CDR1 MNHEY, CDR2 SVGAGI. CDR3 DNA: TGTGCCAGCAAATTAAGATCGGTGAACACTGAAGCTTTCTTT. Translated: CASKLRSVNTEAFF.

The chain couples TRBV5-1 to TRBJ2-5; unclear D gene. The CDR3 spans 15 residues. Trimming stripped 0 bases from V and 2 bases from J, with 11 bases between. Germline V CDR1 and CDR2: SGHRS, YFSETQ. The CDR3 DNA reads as TGCGCCAGCAGCTTGGGTGGTTCAGATCAAGAGACCCAGTACTTC. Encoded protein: CASSLGGSDQETQYF.

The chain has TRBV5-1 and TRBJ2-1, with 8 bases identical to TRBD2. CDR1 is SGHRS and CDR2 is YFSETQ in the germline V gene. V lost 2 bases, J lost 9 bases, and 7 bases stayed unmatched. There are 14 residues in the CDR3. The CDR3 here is CASSFVGRASEQFF. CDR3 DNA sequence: TGCGCCAGCAGCTTCGTCGGGAGGGCCAGTGAGCAGTTCTTC.